The present T cell receptor beta chain was sequenced within a study of human T cells and chemical hapten exposure. The germline V gene has CDR1 KGHSH and CDR2 LQKENI. The CDR3 length is 15 residues. Trimming shortened V by 3 bases and J by 13 bases, and 19 bases separated the two germline ends. Stated time point: patch test 2, 6 weeks after DPC sensitization. Noted treatment: therapeutic diphenylcyclopropenone sensitization with weekly scalp DPC. TCRdb passed the RACE reads through MiXCR, listing each CDR3 protein once. The repertoire includes roughly 54,000 distinct CDR3 sequences, about a tenth of them detected once, and under 2% sits in the top ten. The sample holds many counts of this clonotype.

This sample comprised whole blood, obtained in connection with sensitization to the hapten diphenylcyclopropenone (DPC). The chain links TRBV18 to TRBJ1-6, with D perhaps TRBD1 (5 bases). The source of this sequence is a woman aged 45-60 years with alopecia areata. Some clones in this sample may be carry-over from other donors' samples. The CDR3 nucleotides are TGTGCCAGCTCACCGGAGGGGAACCGCTTGTCGCCCCTCCACTTT. The encoded protein is CASSPEGNRLSPLHF. The entire variable domain, with the rest obtained from reference TRBV18 and TRBJ1-6, is as follows: NAGVMQNPRHLVRRRGQEARLRCSPMKGHSHVYWYRQLPEEGLKFMVYLQKENIIDESGMPKERFSAEFPKEGPSILRIQQVVRGDSAAYFCASSPEGNRLSPLHFGNGTRLTVT.